Listed here is a single T cell receptor beta chain. What it binds is not known. This sample is part of a study of T cell responses to AZD1222 COVID-19 vaccine. At the level of the study: Pooling was applied to second doses at about 4 or about 12 weeks. Study-level points and caveats: Spike-specific TCR repertoires showed rising breadth and depth after two AZD1222 doses. A reported finding is that nearly half of spike-specific TCRs target unmutated variant regions. No repertoire was sampled before or during the peak T cell response, only after it.

TCRdb's table, derived via immunoSEQ multiplex PCR, lists solely in-frame clones and lacks some. The data hold 100,000 to 110,000 clones, with 80% to 95% observed a single time. CDR3 length: 11 amino acids. The V and J ends lost 6 bases and 7 bases respectively, with 10 bases between them. Germline V CDR1 and CDR2: MDHEN, SYDVKM. The TCR was taken from an adult in good health. The rearrangement links TRBV28 to TRBJ2-7; D is perhaps TRBD1 (6 bases). The material was peripheral blood, obtained on day 0 of AZD1222 vaccination. The CDR3: CASRGALEQYF. The CDR3 DNA sequence: TGTGCCAGCAGGGGGGCCTTGGAGCAGTACTTC.